The 17 T cell receptor beta chains below come from one sample, sequenced in a study of CD8 T cells in ankylosing spondylitis. One entry per CDR3 protein results from TCRdb running MiXCR on the 5' RACE reads. The data show about 340,000 distinct CDR3 sequences, 6.5% to 10% seen once. Study results and caveats: What seemed typical of ankylosing spondylitis blood was a TCR beta motif built from several highly homologous variants.

Their recognized antigens are unknown. Sequencing was performed on blood, either unsorted or a sorted T cell fraction (not recorded which). Receptor source: a male donor with ankylosing spondylitis.

This sequence joins TRBV7-2 and TRBJ1-5; 10 nucleotides line up with TRBD1. Trimming at V came to 4 bases and at J to 3 bases, leaving 9 bases not matched to a gene. CDR3 length: 17 residues. The germline V gene has CDR1 SGHTA and CDR2 FQGNSA. The CDR3 DNA reads TGTGCCAGCAGCTCGGGGGCGGGACAGGGGATCAATCAGCCCCAGCATTTT. It encodes CASSSGAGQGINQPQHF.

This clonotype occurred many times. For the CDR3, the DNA is TGTGCCAGCAGTGGGACAGCTCGTCAGCCCCAGCATTTT. Its translation is CASSGTARQPQHF. The V gene is TRBV12-3 or TRBV12-4, the J gene TRBJ1-5, with TRBD1 matching 7 bases. This CDR3 contains 13 residues. V was pared by 5 bases and J by 6 bases, with 4 bases of the junction left unmatched.

This clonotype was seen many times. This rearrangement joins TRBV4-1 to TRBJ2-1, with a tentative D call TRBD1 (6 bases). Germline V lookup: CDR1 MGHRA, CDR2 YSYEKL. Trimming cost V 4 bases and J 4 bases, with 8 bases left between them. The CDR3 runs to 13 residues. The CDR3: CASSPDRYNEQFF. In nucleotides, the CDR3 is TGCGCCAGCAGCCCAGACAGGTACAATGAGCAGTTCTTC.

This clonotype was observed a handful of times. CDR3 bases: TGTGCCAGTAGTATTAGTGCGGCGACTGAAGCTTTCTTT. This encodes CASSISAATEAFF. J is TRBJ1-1 and V is TRBV19; D ambiguous. The CDR3 has 13 residues. The germline V and J ends were trimmed by 3 bases and 5 bases, with 10 bases remaining between them. Germline CDR1 reads LNHDA; CDR2 reads SQIVND (reference sequence). The full variable domain, its missing parts supplied by reference TRBV19 and TRBJ1-1, is DGGITQSPKYLFRKEGQNVTLSCEQNLNHDAMYWYRQDPGQGLRLIYYSQIVNDFQKGDIAEGYSVSREKKESFPLTVTSAQKNPTAFYLCASSISAATEAFFGQGTRLTVV.

CDR3 protein: CASSRSSRGDTQYF. DNA of the CDR3: TGTGCCAGCAGTCGATCCAGTCGAGGAGATACGCAGTATTTT. The chain combines TRBV6-1 with TRBJ2-3; no clear D gene. The germline V and J ends were trimmed by 5 bases and 5 bases, with 14 bases remaining between them. CDR3 length: 14 amino acids. Germline CDR1 MNHNS, CDR2 SASEGT.

The chain links TRBV6-1 to TRBJ2-7; either TRBD1 or TRBD2 may fit D (5 bases each). CDR3 length: 13 amino acids. The V and J ends lost 8 bases and 5 bases respectively, with 16 bases between them. The germline V gene encodes CDR1 MNHNS and CDR2 SASEGT. The CDR3 is CASLRAGNHEQYF. CDR3 nucleotide sequence: TGTGCCAGCTTGCGGGCAGGGAACCACGAGCAGTACTTC.

The sample holds a few counts of this clonotype. The chain combines TRBV18 with TRBJ2-1; 7 nucleotides match TRBD1. Germline V gene lookup returns CDR1 KGHSH and CDR2 LQKENI. This CDR3 has 14 residues. V dropped 0 bases and J dropped 6; count of bases not matched to a gene: 2. The CDR3 loop is CASSPPDRRNEQFF. CDR3 DNA: TGTGCCAGCTCACCACCGGACAGGCGCAATGAGCAGTTCTTC.

This clonotype was detected a few times. The chain combines TRBV2 with TRBJ1-1, with 7 bases identical to TRBD1. Germline CDR1 and CDR2: SNHLY and FYNNEI. The CDR3 totals 14 residues. J lost 11 bases, V lost 6 bases, and 15 bases had no gene match. The CDR3 DNA sequence: TGTGCCAGCAGATGGCAGGGGGTGGCCGATTCGGCTTTCTTT. Translated, it gives CASRWQGVADSAFF.

The chain has TRBV5-1 and TRBJ2-7; possibly TRBD1 or TRBD2 for D (7 bases each). Deletions cut 1 base from V and 2 bases from J, with 13 bases between. Germline-derived CDR1 and CDR2 are SGHRS and YFSETQ. This CDR3 contains 15 residues. The CDR3 nucleotides are TGCGCCAGCAGCTTGAGCGGGACAGCGACCTACGAGCAGTACTTC. This translates into CASSLSGTATYEQYF.

Ten or more counts support this clonotype. This chain links TRBV4-1 with TRBJ2-7; 9 bases match TRBD2. The V and J ends lost 1 base and 6 bases, in that order; junction bases with no gene match: 10. CDR3 size: 16 residues. From germline, CDR1 is MGHRA and CDR2 YSYEKL. The CDR3 spells CASSQVGLAGNGEQYF. The CDR3, as DNA: TGCGCCAGCAGCCAAGTAGGTCTAGCGGGAAATGGCGAGCAGTACTTC.

The chain uses TRBV20-1 and TRBJ1-4, with no clear D. Between the trimmed V and J ends, which lost 5 bases and 5 bases, there was a span of 15 bases. CDR1 DFQATT and CDR2 SNEGSKA come from the germline V gene (reference sequence). The CDR3 extends over 14 amino acids. The CDR3 nucleotides are TGCAGTGCTTCCACCTCGGACGGGAATGAAAAACTGTTTTTT. This codes for CSASTSDGNEKLFF.

This clonotype occurred a few times. In DNA form, the CDR3 reads TGTGCTAGTGGTTTAAGACACGTTTTTAACTACAATGAGCAGTTCTTC. Amino acids: CASGLRHVFNYNEQFF. The gene calls are TRBV12-5 and TRBJ2-1; D gene unclear. The CDR3 covers 16 residues. Germline V gene data show CDR1 as LGHNT and CDR2 as FRNRAP. V was shortened by 3 bases and J by 3 bases, with 15 bases between the two germline ends.

This clonotype was seen only a few times. The rearrangement joins TRBV9 to TRBJ2-3; a weak D match, TRBD2 (5 bases). Between the trimmed V and J ends, which lost 0 bases and 4 bases, there was a span of 18 bases. Germline assignment: CDR1 SGDLS and CDR2 YYNGEE. The CDR3 runs to 17 residues. The CDR3 DNA reads TGTGCCAGCAGCGTAGGCCCTAGCTCCCGGTTGGCAGATACGCAGTATTTT. Protein: CASSVGPSSRLADTQYF.

This clonotype has at least ten counts. The V and J genes are TRBV7-9 and TRBJ2-2; the D gene is possibly TRBD2 (5 bases). The germline V gene encodes CDR1 SEHNR and CDR2 FQNEAQ (reference sequence). The V and J ends lost 4 bases and 5 bases respectively, with 14 bases between them. This CDR3 region has 15 residues. The DNA of the CDR3 is TGTGCCAGCAGCTCCCGGATAGCGTCGACCGGGGAGCTGTTTTTT. Encoded protein: CASSSRIASTGELFF.

The rearrangement links TRBV7-8 to TRBJ2-5, with D perhaps TRBD1 (7 bases). The V gene's germline CDR1 is SGHVS and CDR2 FQNEAQ. The CDR3 loop spans 16 amino acids. Deletions cut 5 bases from V and 4 bases from J, with 20 bases between. CDR3 sequence reads: CASSTRMNRGGETQYF. The CDR3 DNA reads as TGTGCCAGCAGCACCCGCATGAACAGGGGAGGAGAGACCCAGTACTTC.

This chain links TRBV4-3 with TRBJ1-5, with D possibly matching TRBD1 (6 bases). V was clipped by 0 bases and J by 5 bases, with 14 bases between them. The CDR3 length is 16 residues. Germline V gene data show CDR1 as LGHNA and CDR2 as YSLEER. CDR3 bases: TGCGCCAGCAGCCAAGATGCGGACGGGGGGCATCAGCCCCAGCATTTT. Protein product: CASSQDADGGHQPQHF.

This clonotype was seen only a few times. This chain joins TRBV9 and TRBJ2-1, with 7 bases that match TRBD2. With V trimmed by 6 bases and J by 13 bases, 16 bases remained unmatched. Germline CDR1 reads SGDLS; CDR2 reads YYNGEE. The CDR3 has 14 residues. As DNA, the CDR3 is TGTGCCAGCACCCCGCCTTCGTCGGGGGGACCTCAGTTCTTC. This translates into CASTPPSSGGPQFF.